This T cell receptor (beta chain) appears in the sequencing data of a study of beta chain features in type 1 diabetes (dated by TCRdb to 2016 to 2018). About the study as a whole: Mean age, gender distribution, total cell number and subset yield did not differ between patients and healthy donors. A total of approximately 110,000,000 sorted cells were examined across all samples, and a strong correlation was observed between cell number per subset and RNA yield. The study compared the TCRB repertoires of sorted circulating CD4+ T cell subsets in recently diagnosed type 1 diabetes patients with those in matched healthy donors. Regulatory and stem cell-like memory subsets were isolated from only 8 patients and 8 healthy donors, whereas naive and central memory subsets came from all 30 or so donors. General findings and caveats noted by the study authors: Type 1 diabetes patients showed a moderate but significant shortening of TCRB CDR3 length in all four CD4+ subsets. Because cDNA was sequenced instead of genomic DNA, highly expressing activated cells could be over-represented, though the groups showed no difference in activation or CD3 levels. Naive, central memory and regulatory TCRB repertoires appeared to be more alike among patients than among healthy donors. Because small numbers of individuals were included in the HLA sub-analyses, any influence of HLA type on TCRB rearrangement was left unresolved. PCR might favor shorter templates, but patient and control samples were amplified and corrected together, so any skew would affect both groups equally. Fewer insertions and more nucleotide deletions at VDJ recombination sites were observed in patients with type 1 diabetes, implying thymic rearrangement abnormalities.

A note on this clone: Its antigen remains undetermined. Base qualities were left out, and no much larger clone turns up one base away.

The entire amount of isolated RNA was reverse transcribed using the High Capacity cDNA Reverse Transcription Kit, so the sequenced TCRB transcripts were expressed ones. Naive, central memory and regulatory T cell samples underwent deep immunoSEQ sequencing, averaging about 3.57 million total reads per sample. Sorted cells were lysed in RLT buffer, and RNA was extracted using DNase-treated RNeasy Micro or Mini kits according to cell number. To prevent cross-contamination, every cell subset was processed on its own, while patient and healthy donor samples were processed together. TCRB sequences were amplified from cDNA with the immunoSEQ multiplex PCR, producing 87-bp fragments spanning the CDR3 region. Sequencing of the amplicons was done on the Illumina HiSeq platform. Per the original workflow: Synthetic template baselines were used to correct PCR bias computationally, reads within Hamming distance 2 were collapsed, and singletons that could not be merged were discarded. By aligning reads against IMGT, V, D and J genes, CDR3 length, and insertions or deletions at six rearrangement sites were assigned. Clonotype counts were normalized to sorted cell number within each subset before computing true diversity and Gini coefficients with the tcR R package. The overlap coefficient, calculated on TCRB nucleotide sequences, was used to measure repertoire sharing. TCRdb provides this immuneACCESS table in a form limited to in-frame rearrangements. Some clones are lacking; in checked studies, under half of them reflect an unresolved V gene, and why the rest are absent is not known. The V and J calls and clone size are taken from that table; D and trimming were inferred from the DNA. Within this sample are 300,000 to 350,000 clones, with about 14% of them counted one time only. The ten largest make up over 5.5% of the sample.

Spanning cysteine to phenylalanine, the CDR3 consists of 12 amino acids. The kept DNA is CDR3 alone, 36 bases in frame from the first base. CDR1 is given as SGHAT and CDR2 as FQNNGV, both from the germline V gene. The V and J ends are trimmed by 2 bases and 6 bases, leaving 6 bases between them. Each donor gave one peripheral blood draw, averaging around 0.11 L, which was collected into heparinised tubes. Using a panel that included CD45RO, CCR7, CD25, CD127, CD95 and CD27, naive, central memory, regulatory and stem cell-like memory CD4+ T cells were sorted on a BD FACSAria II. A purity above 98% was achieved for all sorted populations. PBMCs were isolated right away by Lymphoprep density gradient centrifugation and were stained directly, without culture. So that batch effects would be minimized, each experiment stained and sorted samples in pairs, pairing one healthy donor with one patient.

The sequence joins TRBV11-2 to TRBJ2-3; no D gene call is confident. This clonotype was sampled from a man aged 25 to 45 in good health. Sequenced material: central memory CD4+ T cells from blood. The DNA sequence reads TGTGCCAGCAGCTTAATGCGGGATACGCAGTATTTT. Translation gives CASSLMRDTQYF.